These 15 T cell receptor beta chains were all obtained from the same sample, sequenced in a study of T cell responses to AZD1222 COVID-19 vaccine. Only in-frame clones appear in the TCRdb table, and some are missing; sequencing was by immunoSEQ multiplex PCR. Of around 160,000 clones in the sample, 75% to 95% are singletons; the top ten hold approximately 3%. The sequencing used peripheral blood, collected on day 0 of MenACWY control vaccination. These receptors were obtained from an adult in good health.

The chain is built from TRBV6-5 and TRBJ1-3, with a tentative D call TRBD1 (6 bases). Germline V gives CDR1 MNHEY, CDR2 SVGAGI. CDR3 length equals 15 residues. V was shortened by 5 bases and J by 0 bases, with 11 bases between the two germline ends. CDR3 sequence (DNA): TGTGCCAGCAGTCGGGGGACATCCTCTGGAAACACCATATATTTT. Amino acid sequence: CASSRGTSSGNTIYF.

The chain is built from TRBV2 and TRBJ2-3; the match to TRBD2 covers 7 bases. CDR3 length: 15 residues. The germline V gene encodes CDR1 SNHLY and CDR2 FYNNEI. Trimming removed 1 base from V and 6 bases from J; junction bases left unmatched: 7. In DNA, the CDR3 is TGTGCCAGCAGTGAAGTGGGAGGGTTAGCGGATACGCAGTATTTT. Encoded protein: CASSEVGGLADTQYF.

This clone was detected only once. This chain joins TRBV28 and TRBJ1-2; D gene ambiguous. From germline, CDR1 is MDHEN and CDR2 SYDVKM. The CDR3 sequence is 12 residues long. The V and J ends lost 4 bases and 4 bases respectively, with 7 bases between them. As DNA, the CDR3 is TGTGCCAGCAGTTCGCTAGGCTATGGCTACACCTTC. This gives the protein CASSSLGYGYTF.

CDR3 nucleotide sequence: TGTGCCATCAGTTTGGGCCACGAAGAGACCCAGTACTTC. Residues: CAISLGHEETQYF. This chain joins TRBV10-3 and TRBJ2-5; the D is unclear. Between the trimmed V and J ends, which lost 5 bases and 3 bases, there was a span of 10 bases. Germline V gives CDR1 ENHRY, CDR2 SYGVKD. This CDR3 is built from 13 residues.

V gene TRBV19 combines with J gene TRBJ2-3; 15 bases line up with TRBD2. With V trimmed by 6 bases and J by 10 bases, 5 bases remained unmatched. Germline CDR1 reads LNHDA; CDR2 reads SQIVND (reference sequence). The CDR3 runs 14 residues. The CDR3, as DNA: TGTGCCAGTAGGACCGGGACTAGCGGGAGGCCGCAGTATTTT. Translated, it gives CASRTGTSGRPQYF. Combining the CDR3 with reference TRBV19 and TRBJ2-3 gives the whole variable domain DGGITQSPKYLFRKEGQNVTLSCEQNLNHDAMYWYRQDPGQGLRLIYYSQIVNDFQKGDIAEGYSVSREKKESFPLTVTSAQKNPTAFYLCASRTGTSGRPQYFGPGTRLTVL.

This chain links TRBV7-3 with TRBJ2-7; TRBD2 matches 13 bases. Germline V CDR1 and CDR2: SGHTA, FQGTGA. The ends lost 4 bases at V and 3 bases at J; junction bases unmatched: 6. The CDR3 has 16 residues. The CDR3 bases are TGTGCCAGCAGCTCGAGCGGGACTAGCGGGATCTACGAGCAGTACTTC. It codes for CASSSSGTSGIYEQYF.

The CDR3 DNA sequence: TGTGCCAGCAGTTTAGGGACAGGAGACGAGCAGTACTTC. Translated: CASSLGTGDEQYF. The chain couples TRBV27 to TRBJ2-7; 8 bases fit TRBD1. CDR3 length: 13 amino acids. Germline V gives CDR1 MNHEY, CDR2 SMNVEV (reference sequence). The J segment lost 5 bases and the V segment lost 2 bases, leaving 2 bases of the junction unmatched.

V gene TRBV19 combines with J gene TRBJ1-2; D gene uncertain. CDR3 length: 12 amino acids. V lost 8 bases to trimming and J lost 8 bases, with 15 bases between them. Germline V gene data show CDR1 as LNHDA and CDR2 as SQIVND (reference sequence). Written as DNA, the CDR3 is TGTGCCAGTCGACCTATGGGCGGAGGCTACACCTTC. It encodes CASRPMGGGYTF.

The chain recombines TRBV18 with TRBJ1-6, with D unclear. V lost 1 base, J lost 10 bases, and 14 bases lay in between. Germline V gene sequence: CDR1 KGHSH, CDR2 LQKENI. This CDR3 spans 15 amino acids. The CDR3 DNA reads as TGTGCCAGCTCACCACAGGGTAAAGGCTTCTCACCCCTCCACTTT. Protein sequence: CASSPQGKGFSPLHF. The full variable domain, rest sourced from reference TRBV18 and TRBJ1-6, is NAGVMQNPRHLVRRRGQEARLRCSPMKGHSHVYWYRQLPEEGLKFMVYLQKENIIDESGMPKERFSAEFPKEGPSILRIQQVVRGDSAAYFCASSPQGKGFSPLHFGNGTRLTVT.

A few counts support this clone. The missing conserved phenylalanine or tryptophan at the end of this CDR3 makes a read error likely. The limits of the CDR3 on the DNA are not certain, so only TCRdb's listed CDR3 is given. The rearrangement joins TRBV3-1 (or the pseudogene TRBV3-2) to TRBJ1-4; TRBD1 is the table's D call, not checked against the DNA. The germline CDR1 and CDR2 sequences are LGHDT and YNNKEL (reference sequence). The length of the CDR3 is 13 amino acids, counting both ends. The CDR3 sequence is CASTLPVDRAKDH.

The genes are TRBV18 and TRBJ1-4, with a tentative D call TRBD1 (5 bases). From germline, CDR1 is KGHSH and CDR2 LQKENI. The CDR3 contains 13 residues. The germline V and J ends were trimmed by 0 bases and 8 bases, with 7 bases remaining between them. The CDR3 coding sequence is TGTGCCAGCTCACCACCGGGGGACGAAAAACTGTTTTTT. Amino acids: CASSPPGDEKLFF.

The CDR3 DNA is TGTGCCAGCAGCGAAGAACCACAGGGGGAAGAGACCCAGTACTTC. Encoded protein: CASSEEPQGEETQYF. The chain links TRBV5-4 to TRBJ2-5; 8 bases are a match to TRBD1. After removal of 4 bases from V and 3 bases from J, the junction contained 8 bases not matched to a gene. Germline assignment: CDR1 SGHNT and CDR2 YYREEE (reference sequence). The length of the CDR3 is 15 residues.

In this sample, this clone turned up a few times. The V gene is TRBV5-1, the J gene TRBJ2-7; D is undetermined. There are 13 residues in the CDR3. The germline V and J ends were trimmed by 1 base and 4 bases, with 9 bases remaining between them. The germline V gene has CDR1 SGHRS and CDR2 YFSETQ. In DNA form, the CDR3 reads TGCGCCAGCAGCTTGAAGGGCGAGTACGAGCAGTACTTC. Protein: CASSLKGEYEQYF. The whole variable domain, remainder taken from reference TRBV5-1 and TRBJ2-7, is KAGVTQTPRYLIKTRGQQVTLSCSPISGHRSVSWYQQTPGQGLQFLFEYFSETQRNKGNFPGRFSGRQFSNSRSEMNVSTLELGDSALYLCASSLKGEYEQYFGPGTRLTVT.

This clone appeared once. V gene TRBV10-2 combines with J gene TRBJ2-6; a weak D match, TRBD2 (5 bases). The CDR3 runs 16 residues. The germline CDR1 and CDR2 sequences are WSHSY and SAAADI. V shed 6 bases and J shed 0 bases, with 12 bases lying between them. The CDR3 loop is CASRVGLLSGANVLTF. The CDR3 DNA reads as TGCGCCAGCAGGGTAGGACTTCTCTCTGGGGCCAACGTCCTGACTTTC.

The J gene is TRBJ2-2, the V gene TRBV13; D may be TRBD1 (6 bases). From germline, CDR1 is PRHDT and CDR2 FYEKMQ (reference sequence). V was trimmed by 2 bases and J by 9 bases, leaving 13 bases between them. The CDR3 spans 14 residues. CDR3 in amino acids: CASSLFTQGRELFF. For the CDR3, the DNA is TGTGCCAGCAGCTTATTCACACAGGGTCGGGAGCTGTTTTTT. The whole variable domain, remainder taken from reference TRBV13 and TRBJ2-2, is AAGVIQSPRHLIKEKRETATLKCYPIPRHDTVYWYQQGPGQDPQFLISFYEKMQSDKGSIPDRFSAQQFSDYHSELNMSSLELGDSALYFCASSLFTQGRELFFGEGSRLTVL.